These T cell receptor beta chains were read from a single sample in a study of CD8 T cells in Susac syndrome. TCRdb independently ran MiXCR on the immunoSEQ multiplex PCR reads; one entry per CDR3 protein. The sample consists of 180,000 or so distinct CDR3 sequences, 90% to 95% of them appearing once. Sequenced: CD4+ T cells from PBMCs. The receptors derive from a human donor in good health. The CDR3 runs from the conserved cysteine through the conserved F or W. D genes are given only for firm matches. Rows give clone size only sometimes, using once, few, many, or a class for an expanded clone.

clone_size,j_call,d_call,v_call,cdr3_aa,cdr3_nt
-,TRBJ1-5,TRBD1,TRBV28,CASSLAGTGGDQPQHF,TGTGCCAGCAGTTTGGCCGGGACAGGGGGCGATCAGCCCCAGCATTTT
-,TRBJ2-3,TRBD2,TRBV12-3/TRBV12-4,CASGRVPDTQYF,TGTGCCAGCGGGAGGGTCCCAGATACGCAGTATTTT
-,TRBJ2-3,TRBD2,TRBV20-1,CSARDRRLAMADTQYF,TGCAGTGCTAGAGATAGGCGACTAGCTATGGCAGATACGCAGTATTTT
-,TRBJ2-7,-,TRBV6-2/TRBV6-3,CASNTDRSLQYF,TGTGCCAGCAACACGGACCGGTCGTTACAGTACTTC
-,TRBJ1-5,-,TRBV20-1,CSASLDRDQPQHF,TGCAGTGCTAGCTTGGACAGAGATCAGCCCCAGCATTTT
-,TRBJ2-1,TRBD2,TRBV30,CAWSVSGGVTQFF,TGTGCCTGGAGTGTAAGCGGGGGAGTTACGCAGTTCTTC
-,TRBJ2-5,TRBD2,TRBV24-1,CATSSAGGTQETQYF,TGTGCCACCAGTTCTGCGGGGGGCACCCAAGAGACCCAGTACTTC
-,TRBJ1-2,-,TRBV5-4,CASSWPQGNRGYTF,TGTGCCAGCAGCTGGCCACAGGGAAATCGAGGCTACACCTTC
-,TRBJ2-5,TRBD2,TRBV20-1,CSATGLAVQETQYF,TGCAGTGCCACGGGACTAGCGGTACAAGAGACCCAGTACTTC
-,TRBJ2-4,-,TRBV9,CASSVVSGSNIQYF,TGTGCCAGCAGCGTAGTTTCAGGATCGAACATTCAGTACTTC
-,TRBJ1-2,-,TRBV30,CAWSPRRGKGYGYTF,TGTGCCTGGAGCCCTCGGCGGGGCAAAGGCTATGGCTACACCTTC
once,TRBJ2-3,-,TRBV20-1,CSAPTASSTDTQYF,TGCAGTGCTCCAACAGCCTCTAGCACAGATACGCAGTATTTT
-,TRBJ1-6,-,TRBV30,CAWSHRDHNSPLHF,TGTGCCTGGAGCCACAGGGACCATAATTCACCCCTCCACTTT
-,TRBJ2-1,-,TRBV18,CASSPPSVTYNEQFF,TGTGCCAGCTCACCACCGAGTGTCACCTACAATGAGCAGTTCTTC